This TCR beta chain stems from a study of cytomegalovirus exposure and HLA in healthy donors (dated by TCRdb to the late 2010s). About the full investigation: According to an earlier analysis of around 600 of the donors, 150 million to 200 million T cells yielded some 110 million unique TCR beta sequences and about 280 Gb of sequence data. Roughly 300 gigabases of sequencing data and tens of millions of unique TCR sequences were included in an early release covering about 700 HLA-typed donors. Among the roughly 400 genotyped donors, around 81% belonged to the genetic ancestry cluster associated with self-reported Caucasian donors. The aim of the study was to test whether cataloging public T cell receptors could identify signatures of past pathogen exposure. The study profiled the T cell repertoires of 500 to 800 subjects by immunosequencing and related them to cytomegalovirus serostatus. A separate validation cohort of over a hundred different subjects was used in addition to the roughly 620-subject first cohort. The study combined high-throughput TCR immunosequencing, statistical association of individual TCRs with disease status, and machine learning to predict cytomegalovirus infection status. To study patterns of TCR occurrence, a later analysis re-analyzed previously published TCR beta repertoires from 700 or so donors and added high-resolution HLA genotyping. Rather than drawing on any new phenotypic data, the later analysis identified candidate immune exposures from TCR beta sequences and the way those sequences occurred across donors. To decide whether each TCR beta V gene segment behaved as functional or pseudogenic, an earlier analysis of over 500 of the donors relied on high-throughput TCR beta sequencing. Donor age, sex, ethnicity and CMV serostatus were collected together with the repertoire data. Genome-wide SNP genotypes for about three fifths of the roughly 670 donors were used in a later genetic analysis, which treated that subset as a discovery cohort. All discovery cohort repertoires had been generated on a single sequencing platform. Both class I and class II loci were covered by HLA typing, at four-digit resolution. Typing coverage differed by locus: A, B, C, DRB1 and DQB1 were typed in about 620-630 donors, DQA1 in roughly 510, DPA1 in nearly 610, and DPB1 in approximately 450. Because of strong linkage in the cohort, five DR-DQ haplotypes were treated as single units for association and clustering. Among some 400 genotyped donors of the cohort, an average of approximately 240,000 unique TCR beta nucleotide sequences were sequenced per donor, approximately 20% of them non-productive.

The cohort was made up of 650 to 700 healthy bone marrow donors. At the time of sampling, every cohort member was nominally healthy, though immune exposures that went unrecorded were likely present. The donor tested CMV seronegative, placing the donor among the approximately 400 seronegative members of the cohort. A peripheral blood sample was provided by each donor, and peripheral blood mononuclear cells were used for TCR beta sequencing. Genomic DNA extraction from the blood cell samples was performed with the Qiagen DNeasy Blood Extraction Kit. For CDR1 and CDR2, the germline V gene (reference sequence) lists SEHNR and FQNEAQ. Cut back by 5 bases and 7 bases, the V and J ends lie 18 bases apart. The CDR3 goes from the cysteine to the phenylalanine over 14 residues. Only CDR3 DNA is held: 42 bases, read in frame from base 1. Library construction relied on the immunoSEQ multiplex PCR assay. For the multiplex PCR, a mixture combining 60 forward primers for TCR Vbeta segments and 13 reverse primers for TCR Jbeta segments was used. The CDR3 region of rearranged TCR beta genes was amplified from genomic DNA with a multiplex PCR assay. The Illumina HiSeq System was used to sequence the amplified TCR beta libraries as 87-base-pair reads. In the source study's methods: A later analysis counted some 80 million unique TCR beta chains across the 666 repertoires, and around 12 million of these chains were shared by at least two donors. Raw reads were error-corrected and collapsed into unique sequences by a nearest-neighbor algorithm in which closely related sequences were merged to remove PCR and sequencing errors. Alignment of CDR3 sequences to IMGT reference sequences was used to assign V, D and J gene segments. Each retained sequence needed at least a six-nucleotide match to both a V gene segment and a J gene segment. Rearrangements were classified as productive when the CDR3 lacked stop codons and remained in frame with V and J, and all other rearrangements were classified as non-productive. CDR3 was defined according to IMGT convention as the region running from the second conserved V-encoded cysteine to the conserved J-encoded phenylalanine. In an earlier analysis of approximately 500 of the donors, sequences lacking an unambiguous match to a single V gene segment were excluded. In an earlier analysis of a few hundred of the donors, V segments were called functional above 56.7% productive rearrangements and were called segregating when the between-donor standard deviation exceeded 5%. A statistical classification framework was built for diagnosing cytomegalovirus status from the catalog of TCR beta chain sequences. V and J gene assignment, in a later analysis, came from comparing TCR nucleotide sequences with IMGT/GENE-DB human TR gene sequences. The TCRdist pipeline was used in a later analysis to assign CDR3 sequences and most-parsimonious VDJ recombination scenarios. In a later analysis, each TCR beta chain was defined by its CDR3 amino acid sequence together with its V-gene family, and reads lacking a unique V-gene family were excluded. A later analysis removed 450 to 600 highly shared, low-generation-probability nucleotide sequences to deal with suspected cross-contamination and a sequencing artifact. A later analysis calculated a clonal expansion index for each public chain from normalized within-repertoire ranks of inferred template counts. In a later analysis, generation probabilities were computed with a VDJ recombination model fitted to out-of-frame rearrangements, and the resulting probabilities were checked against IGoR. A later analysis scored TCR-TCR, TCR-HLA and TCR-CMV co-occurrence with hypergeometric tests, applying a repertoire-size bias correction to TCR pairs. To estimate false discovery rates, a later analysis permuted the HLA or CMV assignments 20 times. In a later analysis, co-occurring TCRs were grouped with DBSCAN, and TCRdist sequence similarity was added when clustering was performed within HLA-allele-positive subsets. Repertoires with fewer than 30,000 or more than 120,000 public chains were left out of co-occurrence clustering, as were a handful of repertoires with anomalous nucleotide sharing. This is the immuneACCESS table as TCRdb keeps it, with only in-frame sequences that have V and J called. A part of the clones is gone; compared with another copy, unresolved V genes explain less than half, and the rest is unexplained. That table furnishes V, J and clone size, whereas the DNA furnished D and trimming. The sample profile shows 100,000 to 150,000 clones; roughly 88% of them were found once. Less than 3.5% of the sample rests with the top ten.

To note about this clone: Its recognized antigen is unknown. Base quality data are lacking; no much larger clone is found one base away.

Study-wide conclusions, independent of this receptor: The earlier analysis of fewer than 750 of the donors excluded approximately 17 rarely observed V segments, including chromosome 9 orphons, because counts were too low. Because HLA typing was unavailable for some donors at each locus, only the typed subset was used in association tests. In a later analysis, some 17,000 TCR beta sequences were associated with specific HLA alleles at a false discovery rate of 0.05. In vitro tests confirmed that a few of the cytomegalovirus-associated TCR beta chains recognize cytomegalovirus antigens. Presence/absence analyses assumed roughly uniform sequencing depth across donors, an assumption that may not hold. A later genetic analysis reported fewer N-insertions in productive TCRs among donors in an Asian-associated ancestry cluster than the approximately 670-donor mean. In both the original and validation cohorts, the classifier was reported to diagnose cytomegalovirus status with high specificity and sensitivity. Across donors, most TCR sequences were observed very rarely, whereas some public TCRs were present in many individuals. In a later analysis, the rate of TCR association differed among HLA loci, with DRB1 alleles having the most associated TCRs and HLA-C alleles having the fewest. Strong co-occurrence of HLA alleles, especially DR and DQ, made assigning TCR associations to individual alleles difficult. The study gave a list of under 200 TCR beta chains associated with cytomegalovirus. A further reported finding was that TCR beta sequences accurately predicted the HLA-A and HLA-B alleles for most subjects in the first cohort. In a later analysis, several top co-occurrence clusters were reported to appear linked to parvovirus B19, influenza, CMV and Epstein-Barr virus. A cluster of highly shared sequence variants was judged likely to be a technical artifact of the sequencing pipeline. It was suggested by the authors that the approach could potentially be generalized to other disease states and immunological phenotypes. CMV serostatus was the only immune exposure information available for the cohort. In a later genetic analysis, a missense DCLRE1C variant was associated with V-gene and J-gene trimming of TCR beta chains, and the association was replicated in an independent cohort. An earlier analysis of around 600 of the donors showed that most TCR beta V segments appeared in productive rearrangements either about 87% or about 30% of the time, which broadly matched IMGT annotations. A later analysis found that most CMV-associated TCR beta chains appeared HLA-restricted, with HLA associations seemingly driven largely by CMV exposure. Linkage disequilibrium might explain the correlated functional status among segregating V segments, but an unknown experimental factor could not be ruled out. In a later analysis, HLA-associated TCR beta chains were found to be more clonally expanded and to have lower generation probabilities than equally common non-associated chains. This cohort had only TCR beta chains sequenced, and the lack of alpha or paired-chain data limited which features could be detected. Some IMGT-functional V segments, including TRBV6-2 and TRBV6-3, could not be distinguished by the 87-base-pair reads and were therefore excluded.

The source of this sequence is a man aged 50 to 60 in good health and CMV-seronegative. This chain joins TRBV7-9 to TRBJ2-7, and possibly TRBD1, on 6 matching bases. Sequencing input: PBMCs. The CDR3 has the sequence CASSPYGRQEEQYF. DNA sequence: TGTGCCAGCAGCCCTTACGGTAGACAGGAGGAGCAGTACTTC. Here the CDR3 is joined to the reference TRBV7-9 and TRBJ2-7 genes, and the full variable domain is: DTGVSQNPRHKITKRGQNVTFRCDPISEHNRLYWYRQTLGQGPEFLTYFQNEAQLEKSRLLSDRFSAERPKGSFSTLEIQRTEQGDSAMYLCASSPYGRQEEQYFGPGTRLTVT.